This T cell receptor (beta chain) was sequenced for a study of vaccination effects on CD4 cells after COVID-19 (dated by TCRdb to between 2022 and 2023). Turning to the overall study: Participants received two doses of either the BNT162b2 or the mRNA-1273 mRNA SARS-CoV-2 vaccine. The study compared SARS-CoV-2 spike-specific CD4+ TCR repertoires before and after mRNA vaccination in COVID-19 convalescent patients and infection-naive vaccine recipients. The full study included some 10 COVID-19 convalescent patients and a few SARS-CoV-2-naive healthy vaccine recipients. Cultures from other donors in the study were sequenced using the Oncomine TCR Beta short-read assay on an Illumina iSeq 100.

Preparation of the library involved the immunoSEQ multiplex PCR assay. DNA from the cultured and isolated CD4+ T cells underwent TCR beta CDR3 sequencing. On the study's bioinformatics: Non-productive TCR sequences were removed, reads were trimmed to the CDR3 region, and CDR3s of at least 7 amino acids were retained. Antigen-specific clonotypes were identified using the MANAFEST web app by comparison of expansion in peptide wells against reference cultures. Positive clones required FDR<0.05 expansion versus reference and all other wells, odds ratio above 5, and frequency above 0.1% in two replicate wells. Clonotypes significantly expanded in SARS-CoV-2 spike wells and in at least one common cold coronavirus spike condition were defined as cross-reactive. CDR3 similarity was assessed by Levenshtein distance with the stringdist R package, and unrooted trees were built with ape in R 3.6.1. Sourced from immuneACCESS, this table was stored by TCRdb with only in-frame sequences that have V and J called. A share of the clones is absent; for the studies checked, an unresolved V gene accounts for under half, and the remainder has no known explanation. That table is the source of V, J and clone size, and D and trimming were worked out from the DNA. The sample yields tens of thousands of clones; over 65% were counted once. 4% of the sample is taken by the ten largest.

The ViraFEST assay stimulated PBMC with viral peptide pools and then used TCR sequencing to identify antigen-specific CD4+ T cell clonotypes by expansion. After less than eleven days of culture, CD4+ T cells were isolated with the EasySep CD4+ T cell isolation kit. Negative nucleocapsid antibody results before and after vaccination confirmed that the healthy vaccine recipients had no prior SARS-CoV-2 infection. Approximately 2.1 million PBMC per well were cultured in IMDM with 5% human AB serum, around 10 IU/ml IL-2 and gentamicin, plus 10 ug/ml peptides. On days 3 and 7, half of the culture medium was replaced with fresh IL-2-containing medium. Unless noted otherwise, every peptide stimulation condition was grown in triplicate wells. PBMC were separated from whole blood using Ficoll-Paque Plus gradient centrifugation and were then either cryopreserved at -140C or used fresh. The spike proteins of SARS-CoV-2 and of the common cold coronaviruses HCoV-NL63, HCoV-OC43 and HCoV-229E were spanned by overlapping peptide pools. The QIAamp micro DNA kit was used to extract genomic DNA from the cultured CD4+ T cells.

The germline V gene yields LGHNA for CDR1 and YSLEER for CDR2. Clipping removes 1 base from V and 6 bases from J, with 6 as the unmatched junction base count. The CDR3 has 15 amino acids, counting the end cysteine and phenylalanine. CDR3 DNA is the only sequence kept; it has 45 bases, read in frame from the first base. The paper as a whole reports these results and caveats: In healthy vaccine recipients, vaccine-induced clones were almost all SARS-CoV-2 mono-reactive, with only 1 of 255 cross-reactive with common cold coronaviruses. Only a small number of convalescent patients were included, and no early post-infection timepoints were available, which limited the study. Both infection-induced and vaccine-induced clones contracted markedly at late post-vaccination timepoints, which is consistent with waning T cell responses.

This clone came up a few times. The clone's antigen remains unknown. The record has no base qualities; no much larger clone is one base away. The sample in question was CD4+ T cells from PBMCs cultured with HCoV-OC43 spike peptides, obtained before COVID-19 vaccination. In the paper's terms, the cell subset or site label means: HCoV-OC43 spike overlapping peptide pool stimulation. This TCR came from a human donor who received a COVID-19 vaccine. The V and J segments used are TRBV4-3 and TRBJ2-1; 7 middle bases align to TRBD2. The nucleotides are TGCGCCAGCAGCCAAGTCGAAGCGGGGCCCAATGAGCAGTTCTTC. Its translation is CASSQVEAGPNEQFF.